The clone carrying this TCR beta chain appeared many times. Researchers prepared the TCRbeta library using unique molecular identifiers, the study reports. One entry per CDR3 protein, called by TCRdb with MiXCR from the PCR reads. This table holds almost 500,000 distinct CDR3 sequences, about 10% found once. The sample comes from a study of T-cell reconstitution after alpha-beta-depleted transplantation in children. Germline V gene lookup returns CDR1 SGHRS and CDR2 YFSETQ. V lost 3 bases and J 5 bases, leaving 9 bases between the germline ends. This CDR3 has 13 amino acids. The chain has TRBV5-1 and TRBJ2-1, with D maybe TRBD2 (6 bases). This specimen was PBMCs, taken before TCRalphabeta/CD19-depleted stem cell transplant. The TCR comes from a child aged 2 to 15 with inherited bone marrow failure, due to receive a stem cell transplant. The CDR3 region has the DNA TGCGCCAGCAGCTATCAGCGGGACAATGAGCAGTTCTTC. It specifies CASSYQRDNEQFF.